This T cell receptor (beta chain) stems from a study of graft-versus-host responses after intestinal transplantation. About the research overall: Recipients uniformly received anti-thymocyte globulin induction, followed by tacrolimus and steroids for three to four years.

The junction had 4 bases not matched to a gene; V was cut back by 2 bases and J by 2 bases. The CDR3 is 15 residues long. The germline V gene has CDR1 SGHTS and CDR2 YDEGEE. This table comes from immunoSEQ multiplex PCR, and its TCRdb copy is limited to in-frame clones, with some not included. Among roughly 100,000 clones, roughly 93% were seen once, and the ten largest hold approximately 1.2%. With regard to this clone: Its target is not known.

Regarding the study as a whole: Early post-transplant HvG declines tracked with peak circulating GvH clone levels. Marrow from the recipient contained GvH clones, some of which had appeared first in ileum or blood. Where graft-donor T cell macrochimerism was present, patients had high graft-versus-host to host-versus-graft clonal ratios in allografts.

The rearrangement links TRBV5-8 to TRBJ2-1, with 7 bases aligning to TRBD1. The TCR comes from a human donor who received an intestinal transplant. This material consisted of unstimulated CD8+ T cells sorted from spleen or lymph node cells, taken before intestinal transplant. CDR3 sequence (DNA): TGTGCCAGCAGCTTTGACAGGGCGGCCTACAATGAGCAGTTCTTC. It codes for CASSFDRAAYNEQFF.